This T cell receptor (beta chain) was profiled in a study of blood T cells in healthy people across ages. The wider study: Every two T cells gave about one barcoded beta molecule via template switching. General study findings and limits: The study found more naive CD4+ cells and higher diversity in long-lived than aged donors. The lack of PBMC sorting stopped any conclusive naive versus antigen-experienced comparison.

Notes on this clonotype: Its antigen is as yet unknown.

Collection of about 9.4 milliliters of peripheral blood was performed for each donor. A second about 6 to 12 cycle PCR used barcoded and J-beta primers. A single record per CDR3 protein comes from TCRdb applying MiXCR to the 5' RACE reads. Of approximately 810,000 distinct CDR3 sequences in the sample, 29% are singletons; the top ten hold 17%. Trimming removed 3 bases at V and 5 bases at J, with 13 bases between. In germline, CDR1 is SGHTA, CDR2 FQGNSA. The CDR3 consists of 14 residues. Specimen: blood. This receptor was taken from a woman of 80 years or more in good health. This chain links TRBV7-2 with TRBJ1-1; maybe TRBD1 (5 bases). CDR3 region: CASSFRAGGTEAFF. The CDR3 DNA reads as TGTGCCAGCAGCTTTAGGGCTGGGGGGACTGAAGCTTTCTTT.